The source of this TCR beta chain is a study of shared clonotypes between healthy human individuals. This CDR3 is 14 amino acids long. Unmatched junction bases numbered 9, after V lost 7 bases and J lost 2 bases. CDR1 and CDR2 (germline): SQVTM, ANQGSEA. The repertoire was sequenced with immunoSEQ multiplex PCR; TCRdb's copy has only in-frame clones and lacks some. This sample has fewer than 600,000 clones, with 79% found just once. Unsorted samples relied on 80 million to 95 million PBMCs, which served as the source of genomic DNA. The clonotype originates from a woman in her thirties or forties in good health. Some clones in this sample may be carry-over from other donors' samples. This chain uses TRBV29-1 with TRBJ2-3; 7 bases map to TRBD1. Material: PBMCs. CDR3 residues: CSGDRTGDTDTQYF. CDR3 in DNA: TGCAGCGGTGATAGGACAGGAGACACAGATACGCAGTATTTT.